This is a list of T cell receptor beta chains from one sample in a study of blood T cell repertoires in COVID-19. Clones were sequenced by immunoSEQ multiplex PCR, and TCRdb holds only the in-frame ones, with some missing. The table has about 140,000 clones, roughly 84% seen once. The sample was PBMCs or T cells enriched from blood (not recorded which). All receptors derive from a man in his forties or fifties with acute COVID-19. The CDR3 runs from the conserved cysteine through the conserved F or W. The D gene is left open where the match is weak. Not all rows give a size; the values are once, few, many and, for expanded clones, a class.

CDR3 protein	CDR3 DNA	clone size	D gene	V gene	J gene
CASSPGVAGGRGKNIQYF	TGTGCCAGCAGCCCGGGAGTAGCGGGAGGGCGAGGCAAAAACATTCAGTACTTC	NA	TRBD2	TRBV5-4	TRBJ2-4
CASSPQPSGRPSSTDTQYF	TGTGCCAGCAGCCCACAACCTAGCGGGAGGCCCTCTAGCACAGATACGCAGTATTTT	NA	TRBD2	TRBV11-2	TRBJ2-3
CASRLGTGGENTIYF	TGCGCCAGCCGCCTTGGGACAGGGGGCGAAAACACCATATATTTT	once	TRBD1	TRBV5-1	TRBJ1-3
CATSTVDRKVSGYTF	TGTGCCACCAGCACAGTGGACAGGAAGGTTTCGGGCTACACCTTC	once	TRBD1	TRBV15	TRBJ1-2
CASSLVAGGPYEQYF	TGTGCCAGCAGCTTAGTAGCGGGAGGTCCCTACGAGCAGTACTTC	NA	TRBD2	TRBV7-9	TRBJ2-7
CASSMGPGRASWDQPQHF	TGTGCCAGTAGTATGGGGCCAGGAAGGGCGAGTTGGGATCAGCCCCAGCATTTT	NA	NA	TRBV19	TRBJ1-5
CASSFAGGHEQYF	TGTGCCAGCAGCTTCGCAGGGGGCCACGAGCAGTACTTC	NA	TRBD1	TRBV11-2	TRBJ2-7
CASSPAVGETQYF	TGTGCCAGCAGTCCTGCGGTCGGGGAGACCCAGTACTTC	NA	NA	TRBV12-3/TRBV12-4	TRBJ2-5
CAISGDSNEQFF	TGTGCCATCAGTGGTGACAGCAATGAGCAGTTCTTC	NA	NA	TRBV10-3	TRBJ2-1
CASGSGVAGDEQYF	TGTGCTAGTGGCTCGGGGGTAGCGGGAGACGAGCAGTACTTC	NA	TRBD2	TRBV12-5	TRBJ2-7
CASSPSGTVVNYEQYF	TGTGCCAGCAGCCCCTCCGGGACAGTCGTTAACTACGAGCAGTACTTC	NA	TRBD1	TRBV9	TRBJ2-7
CASSQGGSSYNSPLHF	TGTGCCAGCAGCCAGGGAGGGAGCTCCTATAATTCACCCCTCCACTTT	NA	NA	TRBV5-6	TRBJ1-6
CASSYSSLAKGYNEQFF	TGTGCCAGCAGTTACTCTTCACTAGCGAAGGGATACAATGAGCAGTTCTTC	NA	TRBD2	TRBV6-2/TRBV6-3	TRBJ2-1
CAWSQGGDQPQHF	TGTGCCTGGAGCCAGGGAGGGGATCAGCCCCAGCATTTT	NA	NA	TRBV30	TRBJ1-5
CASSLNTGVGQPQHF	TGTGCCAGCAGCTTAAATACAGGGGTCGGTCAGCCCCAGCATTTT	NA	TRBD1	TRBV7-2	TRBJ1-5
CASSQSGGAFNEQFF	TGCGCCAGCAGCCAAAGCGGGGGGGCTTTCAATGAGCAGTTCTTC	NA	TRBD2	TRBV4-1	TRBJ2-1
CSVDRMGRTHYGYTF	TGCAGCGTTGATCGAATGGGCAGGACACACTATGGCTACACCTTC	once	NA	TRBV29-1	TRBJ1-2
CASTVEDGYSNQPQHF	TGTGCCAGTACTGTGGAGGACGGTTATAGCAATCAGCCCCAGCATTTT	NA	NA	TRBV19	TRBJ1-5
CASSRIAGGLAGNTIYF	TGTGCCAGTAGTAGAATTGCGGGGGGCCTCGCTGGAAACACCATATATTTT	NA	NA	TRBV19	TRBJ1-3
CASRPRGGLETQYF	TGTGCCAGCAGGCCACGGGGGGGCCTGGAGACCCAGTACTTC	NA	TRBD2	TRBV28	TRBJ2-5
CASSVLPQRGRDNSYNEQFF	TGTGCCAGCAGCGTCCTCCCCCAGAGGGGGAGGGATAACTCCTACAATGAGCAGTTCTTC	NA	NA	TRBV9	TRBJ2-1
CASSLGGGAGKNIQYF	TGTGCCAGCAGCTTGGGAGGGGGCGCCGGCAAAAACATTCAGTACTTC	NA	TRBD1	TRBV5-6	TRBJ2-4
CATSSIGPGNTIYF	TGTGCCACCAGCAGCATTGGCCCGGGAAACACCATATATTTT	NA	NA	TRBV15	TRBJ1-3
CASRAGQANQIRAFF	TGCGCCAGCAGGGCGGGACAGGCGAATCAGATCAGAGCTTTCTTT	once	TRBD1	TRBV10-2	TRBJ1-1
CASSPGEQAFF	TGTGCCAGCTCACCCGGGGAGCAAGCTTTCTTT	NA	NA	TRBV18	TRBJ1-1
CASRRTSTSDRDTQYF	TGTGCCAGTAGGAGGACTAGCACGTCAGACCGAGATACGCAGTATTTT	NA	TRBD2	TRBV19	TRBJ2-3
CASTPTSGGAKGTGELFF	TGCGCCAGCACCCCGACTAGCGGGGGGGCGAAGGGCACCGGGGAGCTGTTTTTT	once	TRBD2	TRBV5-1	TRBJ2-2
CASSLDVGSSYNEQFF	TGCGCCAGCAGCTTGGATGTTGGGAGCTCCTACAATGAGCAGTTCTTC	NA	NA	TRBV5-1	TRBJ2-1
CASSLAQGEQYF	TGTGCCAGCAGCTTAGCGCAGGGCGAGCAGTACTTC	few	NA	TRBV7-2	TRBJ2-7
CAALSRTGSNEQYF	TGTGCCGCCTTATCCAGGACGGGATCTAACGAGCAGTACTTC	NA	NA	TRBV10-3	TRBJ2-7
CASSLKFGLAGGFQYF	TGTGCCAGCAGCTTAAAATTTGGACTAGCGGGGGGGTTTCAGTACTTC	NA	TRBD2	TRBV7-2	TRBJ2-4
CAWSPGSGFSYEQYF	TGTGCCTGGAGTCCAGGATCTGGATTCTCCTACGAGCAGTACTTC	NA	NA	TRBV30	TRBJ2-7
CASSFHRRRVELFF	TGTGCCAGCAGCTTCCACAGGAGGAGGGTGGAGCTGTTTTTT	NA	NA	TRBV7-2	TRBJ2-2
CASSYSTSVTWDEQYF	TGTGCCAGCAGTTACTCGACTAGCGTGACCTGGGACGAGCAGTACTTC	NA	TRBD2	TRBV6-2/TRBV6-3	TRBJ2-7
CASSEGITGSAYEQYF	TGCGCCAGCAGTGAGGGGATCACGGGTAGCGCGTACGAGCAGTACTTC	few	NA	TRBV10-1	TRBJ2-7
CASSFLRGTEEPQHF	TGTGCCAGCAGCTTCCTAAGGGGGACAGAGGAGCCCCAGCATTTT	NA	TRBD1	TRBV7-8	TRBJ1-5
CASGSGTGGYSPLHF	TGTGCTAGTGGTTCCGGGACAGGGGGATATTCACCCCTCCACTTT	NA	TRBD1	TRBV12-5	TRBJ1-6
CASSVGAGLDPNTGELFF	TGTGCCAGCAGCGTAGGAGCGGGACTAGACCCGAACACCGGGGAGCTGTTTTTT	NA	TRBD2	TRBV9	TRBJ2-2
CASSTTGGWQPQHF	TGTGCCAGTAGTACTACAGGGGGATGGCAGCCCCAGCATTTT	once	TRBD1	TRBV19	TRBJ1-5
CSASQPHGTGSYEQYF	TGCAGTGCTAGTCAACCCCACGGGACTGGGTCCTACGAGCAGTACTTC	NA	NA	TRBV20-1	TRBJ2-7
CAWSGSLSRDQPQHF	TGTGCCTGGAGTGGGAGCCTCAGCAGGGATCAGCCCCAGCATTTT	NA	NA	TRBV30	TRBJ1-5
CASSLEQNTEAFF	TGTGCCAGCAGCTTAGAACAGAACACTGAAGCTTTCTTT	few	NA	TRBV11-3	TRBJ1-1
CASRTGPGYEQYF	TGTGCCAGCAGGACAGGACCGGGTTACGAGCAGTACTTC	NA	NA	TRBV12-3/TRBV12-4	TRBJ2-7
CASSLARLAVTTDTQYF	TGTGCCAGCAGCTTAGCCCGACTAGCGGTAACCACAGATACGCAGTATTTT	once	TRBD2	TRBV11-3	TRBJ2-3
CASSSDRHEQYF	TGTGCCAGCAGCTCGGACAGGCACGAGCAGTACTTC	once	TRBD1	TRBV12-3/TRBV12-4	TRBJ2-7
CASSAGYEQYF	TGTGCCAGTTCTGCGGGCTACGAGCAGTACTTC	NA	NA	TRBV28	TRBJ2-7
CASSRGSNTGELFF	TGTGCCAGCAGTAGGGGGTCGAACACCGGGGAGCTGTTTTTT	NA	NA	TRBV5-4	TRBJ2-2
CASSYSSPWGGQPQHF	TGTGCCAGCAGTTACTCAAGTCCGTGGGGCGGCCAGCCCCAGCATTTT	NA	NA	TRBV6-5	TRBJ1-5
CAISDRDRENIQYF	TGTGCCATCAGTGACCGGGACAGGGAAAACATTCAGTACTTC	NA	TRBD1	TRBV10-3	TRBJ2-4
CASSSLTPTMYNEQFF	TGTGCCAGTAGCAGCCTGACTCCCACTATGTACAATGAGCAGTTCTTC	NA	NA	TRBV19	TRBJ2-1
CASSLDRGSGNTIYF	TGTGCCAGCAGCTTGGACAGGGGCTCTGGAAACACCATATATTTT	NA	TRBD1	TRBV5-4	TRBJ1-3
CASSYRTEQFF	TGTGCCAGCAGCTACAGGACTGAGCAGTTCTTC	NA	NA	TRBV5-6	TRBJ2-1
CSVEAGATNEKLFF	TGCAGCGTTGAGGCGGGCGCAACTAATGAAAAACTGTTTTTT	once	NA	TRBV29-1	TRBJ1-4
CAWSDRVTDNEQFF	TGTGCCTGGAGTGACAGGGTCACCGACAATGAGCAGTTCTTC	once	NA	TRBV30	TRBJ2-1
CAISEGGGGYTF	TGTGCCATCAGTGAGGGGGGAGGCGGCTACACCTTC	NA	NA	TRBV10-3	TRBJ1-2
CASSLREGEDGYTF	TGTGCCAGCAGCTTACGTGAGGGCGAGGACGGCTACACCTTC	NA	NA	TRBV7-2	TRBJ1-2
CAISEVTSADTQYF	TGTGCCATCAGTGAGGTGACATCGGCGGATACGCAGTATTTT	NA	NA	TRBV10-3	TRBJ2-3
CASSEPSDTGELFF	TGTGCCAGCAGTGAACCCAGCGACACCGGGGAGCTGTTTTTT	NA	NA	TRBV6-1	TRBJ2-2
CTSSDLVGGNLNYVGYTF	TGTACCAGCAGTGACTTGGTGGGGGGGAATTTGAACTATGTGGGCTACACCTTC	NA	NA	TRBV5-6	TRBJ1-2